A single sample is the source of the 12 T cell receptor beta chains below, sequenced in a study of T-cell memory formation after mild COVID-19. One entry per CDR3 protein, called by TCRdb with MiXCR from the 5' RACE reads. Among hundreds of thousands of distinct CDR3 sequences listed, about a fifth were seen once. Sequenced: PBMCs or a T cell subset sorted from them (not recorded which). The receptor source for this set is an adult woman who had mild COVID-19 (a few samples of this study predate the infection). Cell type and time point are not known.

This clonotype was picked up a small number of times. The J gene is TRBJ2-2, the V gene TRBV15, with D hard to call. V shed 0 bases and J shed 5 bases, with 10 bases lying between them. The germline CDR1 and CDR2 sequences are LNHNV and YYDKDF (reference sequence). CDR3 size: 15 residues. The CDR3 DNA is TGTGCCACCAGCAGAGACCGAGATCGAACCGGGGAGCTGTTTTTT. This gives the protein CATSRDRDRTGELFF.

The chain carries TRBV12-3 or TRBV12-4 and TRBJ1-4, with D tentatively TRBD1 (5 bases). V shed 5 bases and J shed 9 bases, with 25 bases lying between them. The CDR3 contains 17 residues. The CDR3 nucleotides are TGTGCCAGCAGTCAGGGCCCCGAAGCTCCATTAATGAAAAAACTGTTTTTT. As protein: CASSQGPEAPLMKKLFF.

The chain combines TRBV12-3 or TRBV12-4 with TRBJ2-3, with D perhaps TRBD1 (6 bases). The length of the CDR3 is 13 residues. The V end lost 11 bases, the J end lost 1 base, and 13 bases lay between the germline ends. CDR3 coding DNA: TGTGCCTGTGCGGACAGCCGCACAGATACGCAGTATTTT. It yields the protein CACADSRTDTQYF.

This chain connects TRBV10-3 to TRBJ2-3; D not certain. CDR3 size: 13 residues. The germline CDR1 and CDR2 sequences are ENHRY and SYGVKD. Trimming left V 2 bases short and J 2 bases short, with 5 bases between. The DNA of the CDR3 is TGTGCCATCAGTGAGGTGATCACAGATACGCAGTATTTT. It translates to CAISEVITDTQYF.

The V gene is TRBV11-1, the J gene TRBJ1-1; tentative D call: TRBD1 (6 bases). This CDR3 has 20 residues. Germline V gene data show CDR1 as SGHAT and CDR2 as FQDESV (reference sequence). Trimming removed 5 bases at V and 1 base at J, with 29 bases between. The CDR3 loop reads CASSPGTSSIRGLRNTEAFF. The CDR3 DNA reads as TGTGCCAGCAGCCCTGGTACGTCTTCGATAAGGGGGTTAAGGAACACTGAAGCTTTCTTT. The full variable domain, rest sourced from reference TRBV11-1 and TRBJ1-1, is EAEVAQSPRYKITEKSQAVAFWCDPISGHATLYWYRQILGQGPELLVQFQDESVVDDSQLPKDRFSAERLKGVDSTLKIQPAELGDSAMYLCASSPGTSSIRGLRNTEAFFGQGTRLTVV.

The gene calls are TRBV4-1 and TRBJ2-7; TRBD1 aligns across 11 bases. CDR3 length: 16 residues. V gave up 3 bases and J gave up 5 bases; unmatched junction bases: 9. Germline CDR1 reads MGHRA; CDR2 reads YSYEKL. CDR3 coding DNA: TGCGCCAGCAGCCACGAGCCGGGACAGGGGGACCACGAGCAGTACTTC. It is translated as CASSHEPGQGDHEQYF.

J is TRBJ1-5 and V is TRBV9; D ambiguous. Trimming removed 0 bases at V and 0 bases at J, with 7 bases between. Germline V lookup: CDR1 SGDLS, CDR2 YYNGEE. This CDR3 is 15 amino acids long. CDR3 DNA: TGTGCCAGCAGCGTAGGCGGAAATAGCAATCAGCCCCAGCATTTT. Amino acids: CASSVGGNSNQPQHF.

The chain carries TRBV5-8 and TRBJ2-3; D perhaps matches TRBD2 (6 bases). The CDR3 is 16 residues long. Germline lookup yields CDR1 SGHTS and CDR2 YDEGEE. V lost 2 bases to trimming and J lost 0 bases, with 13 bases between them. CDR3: CASSLETGVSTDTQYF. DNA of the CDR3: TGTGCCAGCAGCTTAGAGACGGGAGTTAGCACAGATACGCAGTATTTT.

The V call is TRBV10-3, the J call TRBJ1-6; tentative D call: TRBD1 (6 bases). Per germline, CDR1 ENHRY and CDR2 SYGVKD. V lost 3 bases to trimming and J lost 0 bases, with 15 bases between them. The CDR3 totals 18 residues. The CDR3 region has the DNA TGTGCCATCAGTGACCCGGGGGCGGTTAGCTCCTATAATTCACCCCTCCACTTT. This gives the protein CAISDPGAVSSYNSPLHF.

In DNA, the CDR3 is TGCAGTGCGCCCGGGACTAGCGGGGGCCCTACGTACTTC. Residues: CSAPGTSGGPTYF. The rearrangement uses TRBV20-1 and TRBJ2-7, with TRBD2 matching 14 bases. J was trimmed by 12 bases and V by 6 bases; bases with no gene match: 10. The CDR3 has 13 amino acids. The germline CDR1 and CDR2 sequences are DFQATT and SNEGSKA (reference sequence).

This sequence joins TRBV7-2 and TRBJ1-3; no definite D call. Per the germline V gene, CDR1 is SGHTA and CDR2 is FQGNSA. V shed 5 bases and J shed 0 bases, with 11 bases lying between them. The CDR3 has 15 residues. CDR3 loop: CASSQGGSSGNTIYF. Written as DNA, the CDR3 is TGTGCCAGCAGCCAAGGCGGATCCTCTGGAAACACCATATATTTT.

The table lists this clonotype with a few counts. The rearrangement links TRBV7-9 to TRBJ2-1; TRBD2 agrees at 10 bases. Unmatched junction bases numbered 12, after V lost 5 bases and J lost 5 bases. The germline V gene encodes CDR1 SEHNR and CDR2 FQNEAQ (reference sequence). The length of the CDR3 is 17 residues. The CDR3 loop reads CASSRRGLAGDNNEQFF. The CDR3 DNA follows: TGTGCCAGCAGCCGCAGGGGCCTAGCGGGAGACAACAATGAGCAGTTCTTC.